Listed below are T cell receptor beta chains from one sample, sequenced in a study of blood T cells in healthy people across ages. MiXCR, run by TCRdb on the 5' RACE reads, gives a single entry per CDR3 protein. Of under 2 million distinct CDR3 sequences detected, around 35% appear once; the ten largest clones hold approximately 10%. The source material was blood. These receptors originate from a young woman in good health. CDR3s include the opening cysteine and the closing phenylalanine or tryptophan. D genes are given only for firm matches. Rows give clone size only sometimes, using once, few, many, or a class for an expanded clone.

few,TRBJ1-5,TRBV12-3/TRBV12-4,TRBD1,TGTGCCAGCCTCCCAGGGGGAAGCAATCAGCCCCAGCATTTT,CASLPGGSNQPQHF
.,TRBJ1-1,TRBV21-1,.,TGTGCCAGCAGAGTATATCCAGGGTACACTGAAGCTTTCTTT,CASRVYPGYTEAFF
few,TRBJ2-2,TRBV7-2,.,TGTGCCAGCAGCCCCGTTTATTGGAAGGAGAACACCGGGGAGCTGTTTTTT,CASSPVYWKENTGELFF
many,TRBJ2-3,TRBV7-2,.,TGTGCCAGCAGCTTAGCGCGACTCAACACAGATACGCAGTATTTT,CASSLARLNTDTQYF
many,TRBJ2-7,TRBV28,.,TGTGCCAGCAGAACCGGGACGGATTTCTACGAGCAGTACTTC,CASRTGTDFYEQYF
few,TRBJ2-5,TRBV28,.,TGTGCCAGCAACGGTAGGGGGGGCCAAGAGACCCAGTACTTC,CASNGRGGQETQYF
.,TRBJ2-6,TRBV6-5,TRBD1,TGTGCCAGCAGCCGACGACAGGGCCCCGGGGCCAACGTCCTGACTTTC,CASSRRQGPGANVLTF
many,TRBJ2-2,TRBV7-3,TRBD2,TGTGCCAGCAGCCCCAGGACTAGCAGGGGCACCGGGGAGCTGTTTTTT,CASSPRTSRGTGELFF
few,TRBJ1-1,TRBV3-1,.,TGTGCCAGCAGCCAAGAATCTGGACACCCTCCCACTGAAGCTTTCTTT,CASSQESGHPPTEAFF
.,TRBJ2-7,TRBV15,.,TGTGCCACCAGTCCAGGGGGGGGTTACGAGCAGTACTTC,CATSPGGGYEQYF
few,TRBJ1-5,TRBV18,.,TGTGCCAGCTCACCACCGTACAGCAATCAGCCCCAGCATTTT,CASSPPYSNQPQHF
few,TRBJ2-1,TRBV5-1,TRBD2,TGCGCCAGCAGTGACCCTAGCGGGAATGAGCAGTTCTTC,CASSDPSGNEQFF
.,TRBJ2-5,TRBV12-3/TRBV12-4,TRBD2,TGTGCCAGCAGTTTAAACCCGGGGGGGTACCAAGAGACCCAGTACTTC,CASSLNPGGYQETQYF
.,TRBJ1-6,TRBV4-1,.,TGCGCCAGCAGCCAAGCCATCCGGGCCTCACCCCTCCACTTT,CASSQAIRASPLHF
few,TRBJ2-5,TRBV29-1,.,TGCAGCGTTGAATGGGTGGGTCAGTTCACCCAGTACTTC,CSVEWVGQFTQYF
few,TRBJ2-1,TRBV4-1,.,TGCGCCAGCAGCCAGGAACCGGGACCAACCCTTCGGGAGCAGTTCTTC,CASSQEPGPTLREQFF
.,TRBJ1-1,TRBV7-9,.,TGTGCCAGCAGCTTAGACGAAAAGCTCGGGGCTTTCTTT,CASSLDEKLGAFF
.,TRBJ2-5,TRBV12-3/TRBV12-4,.,TGTGCCAGCAGCCACAACCGTGCTGGAGGGGAGACCCAGTACTTC,CASSHNRAGGETQYF
many,TRBJ2-5,TRBV4-1,.,TGCGCCAGCAGCCAAGATCGTGCGAGGGAGACCCAGTACTTC,CASSQDRARETQYF
.,TRBJ2-5,TRBV24-1,TRBD1,TGTGCCACCAGTGATCGGACAGGGAGCGGGACCCAGTACTTC,CATSDRTGSGTQYF
.,TRBJ2-3,TRBV27,TRBD2,TGTGCCAGCAGTTCTCTAGCGGGGGGGCAGGTTACGCAGTATTTT,CASSSLAGGQVTQYF
.,TRBJ2-1,TRBV27,TRBD2,TGTGCCAGCAGTACAACGCAGGGAGTCGGACTAGCGGCCTCCAATGAGCAGTTCTTC,CASSTTQGVGLAASNEQFF
few,TRBJ1-1,TRBV15,.,TGTGCCACCAGCAGAGACCGGGAAAGGGAGGACACTGAAGCTTTCTTT,CATSRDREREDTEAFF
.,TRBJ2-1,TRBV14,.,TGTGCCAGCAGCCAAGAGCTCTCTAGGGCGTCCGTCCCTACAAGTGAGCAGTTCTTC,CASSQELSRASVPTSEQFF
few,TRBJ2-5,TRBV10-3,.,TGTGCCACGAGAGGGGACGGAAAAGAGACCCAGTACTTC,CATRGDGKETQYF
few,TRBJ1-1,TRBV7-9,.,TGTGCCAGCAGCTCCCTCATCAGTACTAAAGCTTTCTTT,CASSSLISTKAFF
.,TRBJ2-7,TRBV20-1,.,TGCAGTGCTAGAGGGGTACAGGGCGCCTACGAGCAGTACTTC,CSARGVQGAYEQYF
.,TRBJ2-3,TRBV20-1,.,TGCAGTGCTAGACCCCTAGATACGCAGTATTTT,CSARPLDTQYF
.,TRBJ1-5,TRBV7-2,TRBD1,TGTGCCAGCAGCTCAGGACAGGGAGGGTATCAGCCCCAGCATTTT,CASSSGQGGYQPQHF
many,TRBJ2-7,TRBV4-1,.,TGCGCCAGCAGCCAAGATTCGGGGGAGCAGTACTTC,CASSQDSGEQYF
few,TRBJ2-7,TRBV9,.,TGTGCCAGCAGCGTAGACCCGACAGCTAGCTACGAGCAGTACTTC,CASSVDPTASYEQYF
few,TRBJ2-5,TRBV5-1,.,TGCGCCAGCAGCTGGTCTTGGAATAACCAAGAGACCCAGTACTTC,CASSWSWNNQETQYF
few,TRBJ2-1,TRBV27,TRBD2,TGTGCCAGCAGTTCCTTACTAGCGGGAGCTAATGAGCAGTTCTTC,CASSSLLAGANEQFF
.,TRBJ1-1,TRBV7-8,.,TGTGCCAGCAGCTTCACAATGGGTAACAAGAACACTGAAGCTTTCTTT,CASSFTMGNKNTEAFF
.,TRBJ2-2,TRBV4-1,.,TGCGCCAGCAGCCATCCTCGCCTTCAGACTAGTTACACCGGGGAGCTGTTTTTT,CASSHPRLQTSYTGELFF
.,TRBJ2-3,TRBV15,.,TGTGCCACCAGCAGCGACAGCCCAGATACGCAGTATTTT,CATSSDSPDTQYF
.,TRBJ1-2,TRBV20-1,.,TGCAGTGCTATATGGGGGGGGCGGGGAGATGGCTACACCTTC,CSAIWGGRGDGYTF
.,TRBJ2-7,TRBV25-1,TRBD1,TGTGCCAGCAGTGATCGAACGGACAGGGGCAGCGAGCAGTACTTC,CASSDRTDRGSEQYF
.,TRBJ2-2,TRBV5-1,.,TGCGCCAGCAGCCCTGCGTTAGTAGGCACCGGGGAGCTGTTTTTT,CASSPALVGTGELFF
.,TRBJ1-5,TRBV3-1,.,TGTGCCAGCAGCCAAGGATGGGAGAGCAATCAGCCCCAGCATTTT,CASSQGWESNQPQHF
few,TRBJ2-1,TRBV19,TRBD2,TGTGCCAGTAGTGGGGCTAGCGGGAGGACCATAGTAGGCAATGAGCAGTTCTTC,CASSGASGRTIVGNEQFF
few,TRBJ2-2,TRBV3-1,.,TGTGCCAGCAGCCAAGTGACGGCCACCGGGGAGCTGTTTTTT,CASSQVTATGELFF
.,TRBJ2-7,TRBV20-1,TRBD1,TGCAGTGCTAGAGGTCAGGGGGTTGGAGAGCAGTACTTC,CSARGQGVGEQYF
many,TRBJ2-7,TRBV28,.,TGTGCCAGCATGGGGCTACATTACGAGCAGTACTTC,CASMGLHYEQYF
few,TRBJ2-7,TRBV28,TRBD1,TGTGCCAGCGGACCCGACAGGGGACTGCGGGAGCAGTACTTC,CASGPDRGLREQYF
.,TRBJ2-7,TRBV7-9,.,TGTGCCAGCAGCTTAGGGTGCCGGTACCCTCACGAGCAGTACTTC,CASSLGCRYPHEQYF
once,TRBJ2-1,TRBV11-3,TRBD2,TGTGCCAGCAGCTTAGGGGTTAGCGGGAGTGACAATGAGCAGTTCTTC,CASSLGVSGSDNEQFF
few,TRBJ1-2,TRBV4-2,TRBD1,TGTGCCAGCAGCCCTGACAGGGAGGTCTACAATGGCTACACCTTC,CASSPDREVYNGYTF
few,TRBJ2-5,TRBV12-3/TRBV12-4,TRBD2,TGTGCCAGCAGTTTATCCCCTAGCGGGAGAGAGACCCAGTACTTC,CASSLSPSGRETQYF
.,TRBJ1-6,TRBV7-6,.,TGTGCCAGCTTCCGCTTCCGGACAGTCCTTTCACCCCTCCACTTT,CASFRFRTVLSPLHF
few,TRBJ2-3,TRBV2,.,TGTGCCAGCAGGGGAGACTCAGATACGCAGTATTTT,CASRGDSDTQYF
few,TRBJ2-1,TRBV27,TRBD2,TGTGCCAGCGTCGGGGGACTAGCGGGCGGGAATGAGCAGTTCTTC,CASVGGLAGGNEQFF
.,TRBJ1-1,TRBV18,.,TGTGCCAGCTCACGCTCACAGGGTACAGGCACTGAAGCTTTCTTT,CASSRSQGTGTEAFF
.,TRBJ2-1,TRBV2,.,TGTGCCAGCAGTGCTTCTAGGTGCAATGAGCAGTTCTTC,CASSASRCNEQFF
.,TRBJ1-2,TRBV20-1,.,TGCAGTGCTAGAGCCCAGGGATTAACGCAAGGCTACACCTTC,CSARAQGLTQGYTF
.,TRBJ2-7,TRBV20-1,.,TGCAGTGCTAGTAAGTCGGCTTCGTCCTACGAGCAGTACTTC,CSASKSASSYEQYF
.,TRBJ2-2,TRBV20-1,TRBD1,TGCAGTGCCCGGGACAGGGGGCGAAAGTATGACACCGGGGAGCGGTTTTTT,CSARDRGRKYDTGERFF
many,TRBJ1-2,TRBV6-6,TRBD1,TGTGCCAGCACCGAAGGGGGCGCGAGTGGCTACACCTTC,CASTEGGASGYTF
.,TRBJ1-2,TRBV20-1,.,TGCAGTGCTAAGGTCTGGGGGAGAGATGGCTACACCTTC,CSAKVWGRDGYTF